One TCR beta chain is described in this entry. The sample is drawn from a study of T cell changes during pregnancy in multiple sclerosis. In germline, CDR1 is SGHTA, CDR2 FQGNSA. Losses at the gene ends were 5 bases for V and 8 bases for J; bases not matched to a gene: 14. The CDR3 has 16 amino acids. Using immunoSEQ multiplex PCR, the repertoire was profiled, and TCRdb retains in-frame clones only, with some absent. This table holds some 57,000 clones, about nine tenths found once. This receptor was obtained from a female donor with multiple sclerosis, enrolled in a pregnancy study. The starting material was CD4+ T cells from peripheral blood mononuclear cells, obtained in the first trimester of pregnancy. This sequence joins TRBV7-2 and TRBJ2-2; 7 bases are shared with TRBD2. CDR3 amino acids: CASSPSERGWSGELFF. In nucleotides, the CDR3 is TGTGCCAGCAGCCCCTCAGAGCGGGGATGGTCTGGGGAGCTGTTTTTT.